One sample yielded the 2 T cell receptor beta chains listed below, sequenced in a study of T cells in Graves' hyperthyroidism and ophthalmopathy. RNA transcripts served as the template for amplifying TCR beta CDR3 regions. TCR CDR3 regions were first amplified by RT-PCR with HTBI primers. Using its own MiXCR run on the multiplex PCR reads, TCRdb lists one record per CDR3 protein. The table records approximately 590,000 distinct CDR3 sequences, around 46% of them present only once. Sequencing used peripheral blood or thyroid tissue (not recorded which). The receptors originated from a woman aged 18-35 years with Graves' hyperthyroidism.

The chain is built from TRBV29-1 and TRBJ1-4; a weak D match, TRBD1 (6 bases). Germline lookup yields CDR1 SQVTM and CDR2 ANQGSEA. V gave up 3 bases and J gave up 8 bases, with 16 bases separating them. CDR3 size: 14 residues. In DNA form, the CDR3 reads TGCAGCGTTGATAGCGGGCAGGGGAAGGAAAAACTGTTTTTT. It specifies CSVDSGQGKEKLFF.

The V call is TRBV25-1, the J call TRBJ2-1; D gene uncertain. Trimming stripped 0 bases from V and 2 bases from J, with 2 bases between. The CDR3 covers 13 residues. Germline V lookup: CDR1 MGHDK, CDR2 SYGVNS. In nucleotides, the CDR3 is TGTGCCAGCAGTGAATATGCCTACAATGAGCAGTTCTTC. Protein: CASSEYAYNEQFF.